What follows are 8 T cell receptor beta chains derived from one specimen sequenced in a study of patients and donors after allogeneic stem cell transplantation. TCRdb reanalysed the RT-PCR reads using MiXCR and keeps one entry per CDR3 protein. The sample records approximately 99,000 distinct CDR3 sequences, over 30% being singletons. The sequenced sample was blood, either unsorted or a sorted T cell fraction (not recorded which). The receptors shown here come from a human donor who was either an allogeneic HSCT recipient or a stem cell or donor lymphocyte infusion donor (not recorded which). It is not recorded whose cells these are; they may come from a transplant donor.

The chain is built from TRBV4-2 and TRBJ2-3; no reliable D call. Germline V CDR1 and CDR2: LGHNA, YNFKEQ. V lost 0 bases and J 4 bases, leaving 5 bases between the germline ends. This CDR3 comprises 13 residues. The CDR3 loop reads CASSQEGPDTQYF. CDR3 in DNA: TGTGCCAGCAGCCAAGAAGGACCAGATACGCAGTATTTT.

This chain uses TRBV12-3 or TRBV12-4 with TRBJ2-7; D gene ambiguous. The CDR3 loop spans 13 amino acids. V lost 3 bases to trimming and J lost 4 bases, with 10 bases between them. The DNA of the CDR3 is TGTGCCAGCAGTTTCGGTACACCTTACGAGCAGTACTTC. This gives the protein CASSFGTPYEQYF.

In nucleotides, the CDR3 is TGTGCCTGGAGTAGGGGGCAACCTAAGAATGAGCAGTTCTTC. This sequence encodes CAWSRGQPKNEQFF. The chain has TRBV30 and TRBJ2-1; 7 nucleotides align to TRBD1. CDR3 size: 14 residues. J was trimmed by 7 bases and V by 2 bases; bases with no gene match: 8. Germline-derived CDR1 and CDR2 are GTSNPN and SVGIG (reference sequence).

V and J are TRBV6-6 and TRBJ2-7; D ambiguous. V lost 5 bases to trimming and J lost 3 bases, with 14 bases between them. CDR3 size: 14 residues. From germline, CDR1 is MNHNY and CDR2 SVGAGI (reference sequence). The CDR3 nucleotides read TGTGCCAGCAGTGAGACCCGGACCCGCTACGAGCAGTACTTC. Its protein product is CASSETRTRYEQYF.

This chain joins TRBV3-1 and TRBJ2-2; 7 bases are a match to TRBD2. Germline trimming cut 4 bases from V and 1 base from J; bases unmatched to any gene: 9. The CDR3 is 17 amino acids. Per germline, CDR1 LGHDT and CDR2 YNNKEL (reference sequence). CDR3 sequence: CASSPRRASGNTGELFF. CDR3 in DNA: TGTGCCAGCAGCCCCCGGCGCGCTAGCGGGAACACCGGGGAGCTGTTTTTT. The full variable domain, rest sourced from reference TRBV3-1 and TRBJ2-2, is DTAVSQTPKYLVTQMGNDKSIKCEQNLGHDTMYWYKQDSKKFLKIMFSYNNKELIINETVPNRFSPKSPDKAHLNLHINSLELGDSAVYFCASSPRRASGNTGELFFGEGSRLTVL.

This clonotype occurred a few times. The genes are TRBV27 and TRBJ2-7, with TRBD2 identical over 9 bases. J gave up 2 bases and V 8 bases, and 7 bases lay outside the gene matches. Looked up from germline, CDR1 is MNHEY and CDR2 is SMNVEV (reference sequence). CDR3 length equals 14 residues. Here the CDR3 reads CASGALAGTYEQYF. CDR3 nucleotides: TGTGCCAGCGGCGCCCTAGCGGGAACCTACGAGCAGTACTTC.

For the CDR3, the DNA is TGTGCCAGCAGCTCGCCGGGTGAGCAGTTCTTC. As protein: CASSSPGEQFF. The rearrangement links TRBV7-9 to TRBJ2-1; D uncertain. Germline V gene lookup returns CDR1 SEHNR and CDR2 FQNEAQ (reference sequence). V lost 4 bases to trimming and J lost 9 bases, with 7 bases between them. CDR3 size: 11 residues.

This clonotype came up a few times. The genes are TRBV20-1 and TRBJ2-2; D unresolved. Looked up from germline, CDR1 is DFQATT and CDR2 is SNEGSKA (reference sequence). Trimming removed 5 bases at V and 2 bases at J, with 3 bases between. CDR3 length equals 11 residues. The chain's CDR3 is CSADNTGELFF. The CDR3 DNA reads as TGCAGTGCTGACAACACCGGGGAGCTGTTTTTT.